The 29 T cell receptor beta chains given below trace back to one sample, sequenced in a study of vaccination effects on CD4 cells after COVID-19. Sequenced by immunoSEQ multiplex PCR; TCRdb stores in-frame clones only, minus some. The sample records 65,000 to 95,000 clones, under 85% being singletons. Their specific antigens are unknown. Sequencing was preceded by expansion of antigen-specific CD4+ T cells with viral peptide pools in the ViraFEST assay. Following an approximately eleven-day culture, CD4+ T cells were purified. Participants got two doses of BNT162b2 or mRNA-1273 vaccine. The sample here was CD4+ T cells from PBMCs cultured with HCoV-OC43 spike peptides, taken after COVID-19 vaccination. The subset here: HCoV-OC43 spike overlapping peptide pool stimulation. The receptors come from a human donor who received a COVID-19 vaccine.

V is TRBV28 and J is TRBJ1-1; TRBD1 agrees at 8 bases. The CDR3 covers 14 residues. Germline-derived CDR1 and CDR2 are MDHEN and SYDVKM. Trimming at V came to 6 bases and at J to 5 bases, leaving 8 bases not matched to a gene. DNA for the CDR3: TGTGCCAGCAGCACACAGGGGGGGCTGACTGAAGCTTTCTTT. This encodes CASSTQGGLTEAFF.

This clone showed up just a few times. The J gene is TRBJ1-5, the V gene TRBV28; the match to TRBD1 covers 8 bases. The germline V gene has CDR1 MDHEN and CDR2 SYDVKM. Germline trimming cut 5 bases from V and 11 bases from J; bases unmatched to any gene: 14. The CDR3 has 15 residues. CDR3 loop: CASSPFPGQVRTQHF. The CDR3 DNA reads as TGTGCCAGCAGTCCCTTCCCGGGACAGGTTCGGACCCAGCATTTT.

The chain joins TRBV27 to TRBJ1-1; the match to TRBD1 covers 7 bases. Germline loops: CDR1 MNHEY, CDR2 SMNVEV (reference sequence). The V and J ends lost 4 bases and 1 base, in that order; junction bases with no gene match: 6. The CDR3 length is 15 residues. Here the CDR3 reads CASSSTGAGNTEAFF. The CDR3 DNA is TGTGCCAGCAGTTCAACAGGGGCAGGGAACACTGAAGCTTTCTTT.

This chain uses TRBV6-5 with TRBJ2-1, with 10 positions matching TRBD2. This CDR3 contains 15 residues. Germline assignment: CDR1 MNHEY and CDR2 SVGAGI. With 6 bases clipped from V and 6 bases from J, the junction kept 8 bases outside the gene matches. The CDR3 spells CASRTSGIAPNEQFF. As DNA, the CDR3 is TGTGCCAGCAGAACTAGCGGGATCGCCCCCAATGAGCAGTTCTTC.

The chain links TRBV19 to TRBJ1-6, with D possibly TRBD1 on 6 matching bases. This CDR3 has 15 residues. The V end was cut by 7 bases, the J end by 10 bases, with 20 bases between. In germline, CDR1 is LNHDA, CDR2 SQIVND (reference sequence). The CDR3 loop is CASTGIGRGESPLHF. The CDR3 DNA is TGTGCCAGTACTGGGATCGGCAGGGGAGAGTCACCCCTCCACTTT.

The rearrangement links TRBV5-6 to TRBJ2-7; 8 bases fit TRBD2. Germline CDR1 and CDR2: SGHDT and YYEEEE. The CDR3 sequence is 14 residues long. With 4 bases clipped from V and 13 bases from J, the junction kept 16 bases outside the gene matches. As DNA, the CDR3 is TGTGCCAGCAGCCCGGGGACTAGTTTAGTTGAGGTCTACGTC. It yields the protein CASSPGTSLVEVYV.

The V gene is TRBV7-2, the J gene TRBJ2-2, with D perhaps assigned TRBD1 or TRBD2 (5 bases each). This CDR3 spans 15 amino acids. Trimming cost V 3 bases and J 5 bases, with 13 bases left between them. Germline-derived CDR1 and CDR2 are SGHTA and FQGNSA. CDR3 loop: CASSFGTSGTGELFF. CDR3 in DNA: TGTGCCAGCAGCTTCGGGACCTCCGGGACCGGGGAGCTGTTTTTT.

The gene calls are TRBV30 and TRBJ2-6; 7 nucleotides align to TRBD1. The germline V gene encodes CDR1 GTSNPN and CDR2 SVGIG (reference sequence). The CDR3 contains 17 residues. With 2 bases clipped from V and 0 bases from J, the junction kept 7 bases outside the gene matches. The CDR3 loop reads CAWSRQGVDSGANVLTF. CDR3 DNA sequence: TGTGCCTGGAGTCGGCAGGGGGTAGACTCTGGGGCCAACGTCCTGACTTTC.

The chain joins TRBV6-2 or TRBV6-3 to TRBJ2-3; a possible D gene is TRBD2 (5 bases). The CDR3 consists of 16 residues. The germline V gene encodes CDR1 MNHEY and CDR2 SVGEGT. Deletions cut 0 bases from V and 2 bases from J, with 12 bases between. For the CDR3, the DNA is TGTGCCAGCAGTTACTCGACTACAGACTACACAGATACGCAGTATTTT. Translated: CASSYSTTDYTDTQYF.

This chain uses TRBV6-2 or TRBV6-3 with TRBJ2-5, with D possibly being TRBD1 or TRBD2 (6 bases each). CDR1 and CDR2 (germline): MNHEY, SVGEGT. CDR3 length equals 15 residues. V lost 2 bases, J lost 5 bases, and 15 bases lay in between. CDR3 nucleotides: TGTGCCAGCAGTTACGGCGGGACATCGGTGGAGACCCAGTACTTC. It yields the protein CASSYGGTSVETQYF.

About this clone itself: The DNA is left out, because the CDR3 cannot be placed on it with certainty; the CDR3 is given as TCRdb lists it. V usage is TRBV18 and J usage is TRBJ1-3; the D segment call TRBD1 is taken from the table without a DNA check. Both ends counted, the CDR3 spans 17 residues. The germline CDR1 and CDR2 sequences are KGHSH and LQKENI. CDR3 protein: CASSFGQGQNSGNTIYF.

The chain is built from TRBV18 and TRBJ1-4; weak D call: TRBD1 (5 bases). V was shortened by 4 bases and J by 3 bases, with 9 bases between the two germline ends. This CDR3 is built from 14 residues. Germline CDR1 reads KGHSH; CDR2 reads LQKENI. CDR3 nucleotide sequence: TGTGCCAGCTCACTCGACAGCCCTAATGAAAAACTGTTTTTT. It encodes CASSLDSPNEKLFF. The complete variable domain, with remaining parts taken from reference TRBV18 and TRBJ1-4, reads NAGVMQNPRHLVRRRGQEARLRCSPMKGHSHVYWYRQLPEEGLKFMVYLQKENIIDESGMPKERFSAEFPKEGPSILRIQQVVRGDSAAYFCASSLDSPNEKLFFGSGTQLSVL.

CDR3 residues: CASNGAGIGVTQYF. CDR3 DNA: TGTGCCAGCAACGGAGCGGGGATCGGGGTGACCCAGTACTTC. The rearrangement joins TRBV28 to TRBJ2-5; 7 positions match TRBD2. V gave up 7 bases and J gave up 7 bases; unmatched junction bases: 12. In germline, CDR1 is MDHEN, CDR2 SYDVKM. The length of the CDR3 is 14 residues.

This CDR3 is CASSARASYNEQFF. As DNA, the CDR3 is TGTGCCAGCAGCGCGCGGGCTTCCTACAATGAGCAGTTCTTC. The gene calls are TRBV9 and TRBJ2-1; maybe TRBD2 (5 bases). CDR1 and CDR2 from the germline V gene are SGDLS and YYNGEE. This CDR3 is 14 amino acids long. With 3 bases removed from V and 1 base from J, the gap between germline ends came to 8 bases.

The count of this clone is one. The chain is built from TRBV5-6 and TRBJ2-2, with 8 bases identical to TRBD2. CDR1 and CDR2 from the germline V gene are SGHDT and YYEEEE. CDR3 length equals 15 residues. Unmatched junction bases numbered 5, after V lost 1 base and J lost 6 bases. The CDR3 DNA reads TGTGCCAGCAGCTTGTTAACGGGGGGGCCCGGGGAGCTGTTTTTT. Translating it yields CASSLLTGGPGELFF.

The J gene is TRBJ1-5, the V gene TRBV7-2; D is unresolved. Per the germline V gene, CDR1 is SGHTA and CDR2 is FQGNSA. V lost 4 bases and J 0 bases, leaving 10 bases between the germline ends. The CDR3 consists of 15 residues. As DNA, the CDR3 is TGTGCCAGCAGCTCCTACCGGAATAGCAATCAGCCCCAGCATTTT. Protein: CASSSYRNSNQPQHF.

CDR3 in amino acids: CASRAGTGPQNNYGYTF. Here the CDR3 DNA reads TGTGCCAGCAGAGCCGGGACAGGCCCGCAAAATAACTATGGCTACACCTTC. The chain recombines TRBV5-4 with TRBJ1-2; 8 bases line up with TRBD1. This CDR3 is 17 amino acids long. Germline V lookup: CDR1 SGHNT, CDR2 YYREEE (reference sequence). V lost 5 bases and J lost 1; bases outside the gene matches: 13.

The rearrangement links TRBV19 to TRBJ2-3, with a weak D call TRBD2 (6 bases). Germline-derived CDR1 and CDR2 are LNHDA and SQIVND (reference sequence). There are 17 residues in the CDR3. The V gene lost 4 bases and the J gene lost 3 bases, with 20 bases spanning the gap. In nucleotides, the CDR3 is TGTGCCAGTAGTAGCCTTATGGACTACCGAAATACAGATACGCAGTATTTT. Protein sequence: CASSSLMDYRNTDTQYF.

The chain joins TRBV4-1 to TRBJ1-6; D unresolved. Germline CDR1 is MGHRA and CDR2 is YSYEKL. This CDR3 has 15 residues. The ends were cut back, 1 base at V and 6 bases at J, with 10 bases in the middle. This chain's CDR3 is CASSQVWLSNSPLHF. CDR3 bases: TGCGCCAGCAGCCAAGTGTGGCTAAGTAATTCACCCCTCCACTTT.

The chain is built from TRBV6-5 and TRBJ2-2; 10 bases match TRBD2. The CDR3 is made up of 15 amino acids. CDR1 and CDR2 (germline): MNHEY, SVGAGI. V gave up 6 bases and J gave up 2 bases; unmatched junction bases: 3. CDR3 amino acids: CASSGLAVNTGELFF. As DNA, the CDR3 is TGTGCCAGCAGCGGACTAGCGGTCAACACCGGGGAGCTGTTTTTT.

The chain couples TRBV10-3 to TRBJ2-1; 8 bases are shared with TRBD1. Trimming cost V 6 bases and J 8 bases; bases outside gene matches: 6. The CDR3 is 13 residues long. Germline lookup yields CDR1 ENHRY and CDR2 SYGVKD. The CDR3, as DNA: TGTGCCATCAGAAGAACAGGGGGAGATGAGCAGTTCTTC. Amino acids: CAIRRTGGDEQFF.

V and J are TRBV5-1 and TRBJ1-5, with no clear D. V was pared by 4 bases and J by 4 bases, with 9 bases between. CDR3 size: 13 residues. Per germline, CDR1 SGHRS and CDR2 YFSETQ. The CDR3 sequence is CASSLTPNQPQHF. The CDR3, as DNA: TGCGCCAGCAGCCTGACCCCTAATCAGCCCCAGCATTTT. Full variable domain (remainder filled in from reference TRBV5-1 and TRBJ1-5): KAGVTQTPRYLIKTRGQQVTLSCSPISGHRSVSWYQQTPGQGLQFLFEYFSETQRNKGNFPGRFSGRQFSNSRSEMNVSTLELGDSALYLCASSLTPNQPQHFGDGTRLSIL.

The rearrangement uses TRBV7-3 and TRBJ1-2; 12 nucleotides agree with TRBD1. The CDR3 runs to 16 residues. V was pared by 0 bases and J by 8 bases, with 7 bases of the junction left unmatched. Germline V gene data show CDR1 as SGHTA and CDR2 as FQGTGA. CDR3 nucleotides: TGTGCCAGCAGCTTAACCCCGGGACAGGGGGCCGGGGGCTACACCTTC. It is translated as CASSLTPGQGAGGYTF.

The gene calls are TRBV24-1 and TRBJ1-1, with D possibly matching TRBD1 (6 bases). Germline loops: CDR1 KGHDR, CDR2 SFDVKD. The V end was cut by 1 base, the J end by 5 bases, with 13 bases between. The CDR3 has 15 residues. The CDR3 nucleotides are TGTGCCACCAGTGATTTTAGGCAGGGGAAAACTGAAGCTTTCTTT. Its protein product is CATSDFRQGKTEAFF.

The count of this clone is one. The chain recombines TRBV3-1 (or the pseudogene TRBV3-2) with TRBJ2-1; TRBD2 agrees at 8 bases. In germline, CDR1 is LGHDT, CDR2 YNNKEL (reference sequence). The length of the CDR3 is 15 residues. The junction had 9 bases not matched to a gene; V was cut back by 4 bases and J by 7 bases. The CDR3 nucleotides are TGTGCCAGCAGCCCCCGGGGGGGGTCCAAGAATGAGCAGTTCTTC. This translates into CASSPRGGSKNEQFF.

The chain has TRBV3-1 (or the pseudogene TRBV3-2) and TRBJ2-1; D unclear. Germline values: CDR1 LGHDT, CDR2 YNNKEL (reference sequence). The CDR3 runs 13 residues. V lost 10 bases and J 2 bases, leaving 12 bases between the germline ends. The CDR3 sequence: CATKASPYNEQFF. DNA for the CDR3: TGTGCCACCAAGGCCAGCCCCTACAATGAGCAGTTCTTC.

J is TRBJ1-1 and V is TRBV11-2; no definite D call. The CDR3 length is 14 residues. Deletions cut 3 bases from V and 1 base from J, with 9 bases between. The germline V gene has CDR1 SGHAT and CDR2 FQNNGV. The CDR3 is CASSFLPGNTEAFF. The CDR3 DNA reads TGTGCCAGCAGCTTTTTACCAGGGAACACTGAAGCTTTCTTT.

As for this clone: The same CDR3 can be traced to other DNA sequences in this sample. The chain carries TRBV7-2 and TRBJ1-1; 7 nucleotides align to TRBD1. Germline loops: CDR1 SGHTA, CDR2 FQGNSA. V lost 5 bases to trimming and J lost 1 base; unmatched junction nucleotides: 4. The CDR3 length is 14 residues. Here the CDR3 DNA reads TGTGCCAGCAGCCTCCGGACAGGGAACACTGAAGCTTTCTTT. It translates to CASSLRTGNTEAFF.

Only one count was recorded for this clone. The chain couples TRBV10-3 to TRBJ2-2; no reliable D call. Trimming took 2 bases from V and 5 from J, leaving 12 bases between them. The CDR3 totals 15 residues. Germline lookup yields CDR1 ENHRY and CDR2 SYGVKD. The CDR3 loop reads CAISERSEQTGELFF. The CDR3 DNA is TGTGCCATCAGTGAGCGGAGTGAGCAGACCGGGGAGCTGTTTTTT.